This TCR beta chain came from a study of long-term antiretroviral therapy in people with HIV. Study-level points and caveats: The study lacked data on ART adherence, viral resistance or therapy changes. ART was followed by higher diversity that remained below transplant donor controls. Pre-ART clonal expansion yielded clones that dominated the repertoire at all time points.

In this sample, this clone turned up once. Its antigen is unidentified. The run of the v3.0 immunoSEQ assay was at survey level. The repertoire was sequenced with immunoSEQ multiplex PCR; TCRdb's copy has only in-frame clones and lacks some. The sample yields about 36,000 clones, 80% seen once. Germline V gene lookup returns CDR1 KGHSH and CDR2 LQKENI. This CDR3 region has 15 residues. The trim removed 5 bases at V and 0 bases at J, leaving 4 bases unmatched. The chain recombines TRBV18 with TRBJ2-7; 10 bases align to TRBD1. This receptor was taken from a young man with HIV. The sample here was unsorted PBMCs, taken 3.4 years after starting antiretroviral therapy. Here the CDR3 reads CASSARDRGSYEQYF. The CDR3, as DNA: TGTGCCAGCTCAGCGAGGGACAGGGGCTCCTACGAGCAGTACTTC.